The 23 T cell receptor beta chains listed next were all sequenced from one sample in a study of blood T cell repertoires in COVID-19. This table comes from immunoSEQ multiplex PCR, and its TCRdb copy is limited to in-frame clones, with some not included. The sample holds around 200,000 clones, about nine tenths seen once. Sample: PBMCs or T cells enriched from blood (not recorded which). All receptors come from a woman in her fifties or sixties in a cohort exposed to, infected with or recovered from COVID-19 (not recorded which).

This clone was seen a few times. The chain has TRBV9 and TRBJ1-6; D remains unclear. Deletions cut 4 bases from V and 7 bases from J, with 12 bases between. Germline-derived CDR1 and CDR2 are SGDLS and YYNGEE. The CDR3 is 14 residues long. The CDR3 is CASSSYSGNSPLHF. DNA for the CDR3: TGTGCCAGCAGCTCGTACAGTGGGAATTCACCCCTCCACTTT.

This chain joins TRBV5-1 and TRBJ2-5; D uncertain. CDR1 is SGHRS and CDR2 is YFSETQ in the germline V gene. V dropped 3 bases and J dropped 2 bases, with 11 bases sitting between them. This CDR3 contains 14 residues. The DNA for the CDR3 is TGCGCCAGCAGCTCGCTGAACGCGCAAGAGACCCAGTACTTC. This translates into CASSSLNAQETQYF.

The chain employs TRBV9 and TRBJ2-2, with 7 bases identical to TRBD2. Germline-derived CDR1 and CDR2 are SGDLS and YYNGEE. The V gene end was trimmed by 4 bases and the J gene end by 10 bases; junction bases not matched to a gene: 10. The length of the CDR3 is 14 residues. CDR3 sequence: CASSPSGAGEELFF. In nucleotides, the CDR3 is TGTGCCAGCAGCCCCAGCGGGGCGGGGGAGGAGCTGTTTTTT. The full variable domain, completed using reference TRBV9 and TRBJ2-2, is DSGVTQTPKHLITATGQRVTLRCSPRSGDLSVYWYQQSLDQGLQFLIQYYNGEERAKGNILERFSAQQFPDLHSELNLSSLELGDSALYFCASSPSGAGEELFFGEGSRLTVL.

CDR3 nucleotide sequence: TGTGCCAGCAGCAAACGCATCTGGGAGGAAAACTATGGCTACACCTTC. It is translated as CASSKRIWEENYGYTF. The chain employs TRBV21-1 and TRBJ1-2. TRBV21-1 is assigned pseudogene status. This CDR3 region has 16 residues.

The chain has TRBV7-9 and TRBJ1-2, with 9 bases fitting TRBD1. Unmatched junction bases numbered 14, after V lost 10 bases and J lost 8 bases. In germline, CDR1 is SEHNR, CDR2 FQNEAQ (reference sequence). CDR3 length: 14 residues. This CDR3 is CATERKDRGLGYTF. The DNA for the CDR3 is TGTGCCACCGAACGAAAGGACAGGGGATTAGGCTACACCTTC.

The CDR3 nucleotides are TGTGCCAGCAGCTTAGCACGGACTAGCGGCGGCGGGCAAGAGACCCAGTACTTC. Protein sequence: CASSLARTSGGGQETQYF. V is TRBV7-2 and J is TRBJ2-5; TRBD2 agrees at 10 bases. From germline, CDR1 is SGHTA and CDR2 FQGNSA. V was clipped by 0 bases and J by 2 bases; unmatched bases: 9. The CDR3 spans 18 residues.

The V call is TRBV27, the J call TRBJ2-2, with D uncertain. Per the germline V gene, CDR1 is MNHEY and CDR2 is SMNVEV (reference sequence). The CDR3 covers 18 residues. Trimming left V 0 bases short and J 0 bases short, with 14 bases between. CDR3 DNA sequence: TGTGCCAGCAGTTTATCCTTTAGACCCACTACGAACACCGGGGAGCTGTTTTTT. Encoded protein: CASSLSFRPTTNTGELFF.

CDR3 in DNA: TGCGCCAGCAGCCCAGAGGTAGGGGTCTATGGCTACACCTTC. Amino acid sequence: CASSPEVGVYGYTF. This rearrangement joins TRBV5-1 to TRBJ1-2; the D gene is possibly TRBD1 (5 bases). Looked up from germline, CDR1 is SGHRS and CDR2 is YFSETQ. Trimming took off 4 bases at V and 4 bases at J, with 14 bases between the two ends. CDR3 size: 14 residues.

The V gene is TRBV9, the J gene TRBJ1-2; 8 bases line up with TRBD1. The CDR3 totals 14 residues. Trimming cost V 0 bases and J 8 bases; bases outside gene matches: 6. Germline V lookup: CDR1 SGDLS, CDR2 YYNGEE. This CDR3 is CASSVVGTGRGYTF. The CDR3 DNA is TGTGCCAGCAGCGTAGTTGGGACAGGTCGGGGCTACACCTTC.

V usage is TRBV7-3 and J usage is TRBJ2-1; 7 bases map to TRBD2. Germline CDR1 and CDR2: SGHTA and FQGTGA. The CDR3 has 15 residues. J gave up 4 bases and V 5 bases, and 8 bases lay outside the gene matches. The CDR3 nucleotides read TGTGCCAGCAGCCTAAGCTCTAGCGGATACAATGAGCAGTTCTTC. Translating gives CASSLSSSGYNEQFF.

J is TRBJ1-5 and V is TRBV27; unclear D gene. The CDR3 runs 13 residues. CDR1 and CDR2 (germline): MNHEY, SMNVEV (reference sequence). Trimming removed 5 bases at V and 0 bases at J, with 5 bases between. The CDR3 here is CASSRSSNQPQHF. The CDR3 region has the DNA TGTGCCAGCAGTAGGAGTAGCAATCAGCCCCAGCATTTT.

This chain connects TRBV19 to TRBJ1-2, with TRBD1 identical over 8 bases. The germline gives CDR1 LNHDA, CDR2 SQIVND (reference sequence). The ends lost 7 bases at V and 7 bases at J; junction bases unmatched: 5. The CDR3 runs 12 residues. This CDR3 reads CASTTGGGGYTF. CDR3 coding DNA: TGTGCCAGTACAACAGGGGGAGGTGGCTACACCTTC.

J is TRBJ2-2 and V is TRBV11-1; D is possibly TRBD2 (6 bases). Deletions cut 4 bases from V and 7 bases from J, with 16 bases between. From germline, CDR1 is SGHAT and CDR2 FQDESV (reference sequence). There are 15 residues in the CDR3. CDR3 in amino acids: CASSSGTPGGGELFF. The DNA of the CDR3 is TGTGCCAGCAGCTCCGGGACTCCTGGGGGCGGGGAGCTGTTTTTT.

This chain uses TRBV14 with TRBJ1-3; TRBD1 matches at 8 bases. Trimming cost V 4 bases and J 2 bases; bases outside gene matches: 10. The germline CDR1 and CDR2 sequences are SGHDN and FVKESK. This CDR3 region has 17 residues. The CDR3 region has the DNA TGTGCCAGCAGCCGTAGACAGGGGCTCGAGACTGGAAACACCATATATTTT. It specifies CASSRRQGLETGNTIYF.

The CDR3 sequence is CASSLAGADTQYF. The CDR3 nucleotides are TGTGCCAGCAGCTTAGCGGGGGCAGATACGCAGTATTTT. J is TRBJ2-3 and V is TRBV11-2; possible D gene TRBD2, 6 bases. The CDR3 has 13 amino acids. Germline V CDR1 and CDR2: SGHAT, FQNNGV. The V end was cut by 1 base, the J end by 4 bases, with 6 bases between.

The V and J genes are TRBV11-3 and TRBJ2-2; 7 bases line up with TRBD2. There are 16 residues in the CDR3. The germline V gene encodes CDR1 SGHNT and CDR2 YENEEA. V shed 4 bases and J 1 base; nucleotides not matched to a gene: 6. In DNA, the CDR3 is TGTGCCAGCAGCTCCAGGAGCGGGGAGAACACCGGGGAGCTGTTTTTT. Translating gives CASSSRSGENTGELFF.

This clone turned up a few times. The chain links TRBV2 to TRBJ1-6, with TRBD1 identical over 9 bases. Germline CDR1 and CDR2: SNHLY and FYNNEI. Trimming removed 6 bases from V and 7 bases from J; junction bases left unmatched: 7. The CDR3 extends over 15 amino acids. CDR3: CASRGTGTGNSPLHF. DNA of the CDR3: TGTGCCAGCAGGGGGACCGGGACAGGGAATTCACCCCTCCACTTT.

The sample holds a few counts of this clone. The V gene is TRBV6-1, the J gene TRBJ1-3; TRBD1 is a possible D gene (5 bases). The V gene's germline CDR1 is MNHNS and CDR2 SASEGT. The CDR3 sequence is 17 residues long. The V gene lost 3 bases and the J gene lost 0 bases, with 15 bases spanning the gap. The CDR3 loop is CASSELAPGISGNTIYF. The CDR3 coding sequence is TGTGCCAGCAGTGAGTTGGCCCCAGGGATCTCTGGAAACACCATATATTTT.

In DNA, the CDR3 is TGTGCCAGCAGTTACGGAGAAGGGGTGGGCATTCAGTACTTC. It encodes CASSYGEGVGIQYF. The chain uses TRBV6-5 and TRBJ2-4; tentative D call: TRBD1 (5 bases). Germline assignment: CDR1 MNHEY and CDR2 SVGAGI. V was pared by 2 bases and J by 9 bases, with 14 bases between. CDR3 length: 14 residues.

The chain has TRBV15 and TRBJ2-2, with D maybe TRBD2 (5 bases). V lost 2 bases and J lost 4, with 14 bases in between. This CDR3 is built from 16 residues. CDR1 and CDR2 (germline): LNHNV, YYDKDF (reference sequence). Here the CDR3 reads CATSRSTDLATGELFF. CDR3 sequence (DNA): TGTGCCACCAGCAGATCCACCGATCTAGCCACCGGGGAGCTGTTTTTT.

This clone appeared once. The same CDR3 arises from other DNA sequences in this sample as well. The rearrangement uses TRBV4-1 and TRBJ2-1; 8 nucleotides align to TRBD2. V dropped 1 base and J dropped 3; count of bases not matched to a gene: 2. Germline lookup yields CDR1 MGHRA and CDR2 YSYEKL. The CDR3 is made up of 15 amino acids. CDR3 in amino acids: CASSQGAGVYNEQFF. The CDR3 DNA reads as TGCGCCAGCAGCCAAGGAGCGGGGGTCTACAATGAGCAGTTCTTC.

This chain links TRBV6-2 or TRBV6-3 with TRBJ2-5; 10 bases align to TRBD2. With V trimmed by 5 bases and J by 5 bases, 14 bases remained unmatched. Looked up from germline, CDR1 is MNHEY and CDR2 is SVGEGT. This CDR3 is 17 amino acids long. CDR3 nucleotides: TGTGCCAGCAGTATCTTCGGACTAGCGGACGCCCTCGAGACCCAGTACTTC. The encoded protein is CASSIFGLADALETQYF.

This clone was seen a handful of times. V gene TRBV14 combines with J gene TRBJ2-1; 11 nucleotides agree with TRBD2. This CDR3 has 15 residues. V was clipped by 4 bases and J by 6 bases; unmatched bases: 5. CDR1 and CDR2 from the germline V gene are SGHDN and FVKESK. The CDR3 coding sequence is TGTGCCAGCAGCCGATTTAGCGGGGGGGGCAATGAGCAGTTCTTC. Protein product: CASSRFSGGGNEQFF. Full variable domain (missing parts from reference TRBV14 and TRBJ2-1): EAGVTQFPSHSVIEKGQTVTLRCDPISGHDNLYWYRRVMGKEIKFLLHFVKESKQDESGMPNNRFLAERTGGTYSTLKVQPAELEDSGVYFCASSRFSGGGNEQFFGPGTRLTVL.